This T cell receptor beta chain was documented in a study of PD-1 blockade in classical Hodgkin lymphoma. On the study more broadly: Every 2 weeks, patients got 3 mg/kg intravenous nivolumab. Study results and limitations: Healthy donors reportedly exceeded newly diagnosed patients in baseline TCR diversity. Complete responders possessed baseline diversity comparable to newly diagnosed patients. Diversity in CD4+ TCRs, unlike that measured in CD8+ TCRs, had risen significantly by C4D1.

Brentuximab vedotin exposure varied among the patients, all of whom had relapsed after autologous stem cell transplantation. Notes on this clone: Antigen specificity is unknown.

This CDR3 is 14 amino acids long. Trimming shortened V by 6 bases and J by 1 base, and 10 bases separated the two germline ends. Germline CDR1 and CDR2: MDHEN and SYDVKM. Clones were sequenced by immunoSEQ multiplex PCR, and TCRdb holds only the in-frame ones, with some missing. Here the sample spans about 90,000 clones, roughly 89% being singletons. The receptor's source is a human donor with classical Hodgkin lymphoma. Sequencing used peripheral blood mononuclear cells (PBMCs), obtained before the second cycle of nivolumab. The chain couples TRBV28 to TRBJ2-1; D is unresolved. The CDR3 nucleotides are TGTGCCAGCAGGGCACCTCAGTCCTACAATGAGCAGTTCTTC. Amino acids: CASRAPQSYNEQFF. Full variable domain (outside the CDR3, taken from reference TRBV28 and TRBJ2-1): DVKVTQSSRYLVKRTGEKVFLECVQDMDHENMFWYRQDPGLGLRLIYFSYDVKMKEKGDIPEGYSVSREKKERFSLILESASTNQTSMYLCASRAPQSYNEQFFGPGTRLTVL.